One sample yielded the 10 T cell receptor beta chains listed below, sequenced in a study of blood T cell repertoires in COVID-19. Sequencing was performed with immunoSEQ multiplex PCR; in TCRdb, only in-frame clones are kept and a portion is missing. The sample yields about 150,000 clones, around 83% seen once. Specimen: peripheral blood. The receptors derive from a woman in her sixties or seventies with COVID-19, enrolled during active disease.

The CDR3 DNA is TGTGCTCTTAGGAGGGCCGAAATCGATACGCAGTATTTT. Protein sequence: CALRRAEIDTQYF. The chain has TRBV7-2 and TRBJ2-3; possible D gene TRBD2, 6 bases. The CDR3 length is 13 residues. Looked up from germline, CDR1 is SGHTA and CDR2 is FQGNSA.

The chain employs TRBV19 and TRBJ2-5; TRBD1 matches 9 bases. The V gene end was trimmed by 4 bases and the J gene end by 4 bases; junction bases not matched to a gene: 4. From germline, CDR1 is LNHDA and CDR2 SQIVND (reference sequence). The CDR3 has 14 residues. The CDR3 is CASSTQGAGETQYF. The DNA for the CDR3 is TGTGCCAGTAGTACACAGGGGGCGGGAGAGACCCAGTACTTC.

V gene TRBV7-9 combines with J gene TRBJ1-3; no definite D call. Trimming shortened V by 1 base and J by 2 bases, and 18 bases separated the two germline ends. Germline values: CDR1 SEHNR, CDR2 FQNEAQ (reference sequence). CDR3 length: 18 amino acids. For the CDR3, the DNA is TGTGCCAGCAGCTTAGTGGCCCTTAAAGGAGGGCCTGGAAACACCATATATTTT. Protein sequence: CASSLVALKGGPGNTIYF.

This chain joins TRBV6-5 and TRBJ2-1, with TRBD2 matching over 7 bases. Trimming removed 4 bases from V and 0 bases from J; junction bases left unmatched: 6. The germline V gene encodes CDR1 MNHEY and CDR2 SVGAGI. This CDR3 spans 16 amino acids. Here the CDR3 reads CASSSPGGSSYNEQFF. In nucleotides, the CDR3 is TGTGCCAGCAGTTCGCCGGGGGGAAGCTCCTACAATGAGCAGTTCTTC.

The chain has TRBV10-1 and TRBJ1-1; TRBD1 is a possible D gene (5 bases). This CDR3 region has 14 residues. V lost 3 bases and J lost 2, with 10 bases in between. In germline, CDR1 is WNHNN, CDR2 SYGVQD (reference sequence). The CDR3 sequence is CASSERQGNTEAFF. CDR3 sequence (DNA): TGCGCCAGCAGTGAAAGGCAGGGAAACACTGAAGCTTTCTTT.

The chain combines TRBV4-2 with TRBJ1-1, with a possible D match to TRBD1 (5 bases). This CDR3 is 16 amino acids long. CDR1 is LGHNA and CDR2 is YNFKEQ in the germline V gene. V dropped 0 bases and J dropped 1 base, with 12 bases sitting between them. Written as DNA, the CDR3 is TGTGCCAGCAGCCAAGAGACAGCGATTAGGAACACTGAAGCTTTCTTT. It yields the protein CASSQETAIRNTEAFF.

This clone has more than one count but fewer than ten. The chain combines TRBV25-1 with TRBJ1-2; the D gene is possibly TRBD1 (6 bases). Trimming stripped 6 bases from V and 0 bases from J, with 11 bases between. In germline, CDR1 is MGHDK, CDR2 SYGVNS. The CDR3 contains 14 residues. The CDR3 region is CASRRTEANYGYTF. The DNA of the CDR3 is TGTGCCAGCAGAAGGACAGAGGCTAACTATGGCTACACCTTC.

The V gene is TRBV10-3, the J gene TRBJ2-5; 8 nucleotides line up with TRBD1. The CDR3 contains 14 residues. Germline CDR1 is ENHRY and CDR2 is SYGVKD. V gave up 9 bases and J gave up 1 base; unmatched junction bases: 7. CDR3 coding DNA: TGTGCCATTGGACAGGGTGGGAGCCAAGAGACCCAGTACTTC. Encoded protein: CAIGQGGSQETQYF.

The rearrangement links TRBV3-1 (or the pseudogene TRBV3-2) to TRBJ1-1; D not resolved. Germline V gene lookup returns CDR1 LGHDT and CDR2 YNNKEL (reference sequence). The V and J ends lost 6 bases and 0 bases respectively, with 8 bases between them. The CDR3 is 13 residues long. The CDR3 spells CASRRSLNTEAFF. CDR3 bases: TGTGCCAGCAGGCGCTCCCTGAACACTGAAGCTTTCTTT.

The rearrangement joins TRBV24-1 to TRBJ2-1; 11 bases match TRBD1. The CDR3 is made up of 13 amino acids. Trimming removed 9 bases from V and 8 bases from J; junction bases left unmatched: 5. Germline lookup yields CDR1 KGHDR and CDR2 SFDVKD. DNA of the CDR3: TGTGCCACCTCGGACAGGGGGCGGGATGAGCAGTTCTTC. Amino acid sequence: CATSDRGRDEQFF.